This T cell receptor beta chain was identified during a study of cytomegalovirus exposure and HLA in healthy donors (dated by TCRdb to 2016 to 2017). Describing the broader study: In an earlier analysis of fewer than 750 of the donors, 276 Gb of sequence data and approximately 120 million unique TCR beta sequences from about 179 million T cells were reported. Approximately 300 gigabases of sequencing data and roughly 80 million unique TCR sequences made up an early release that covered approximately 650 HLA-typed donors. Of the approximately 400 genotyped donors, roughly 85% fell in the genetic ancestry cluster associated with self-reported Caucasian donors. The aim of the study was to test whether cataloging public T cell receptors could identify signatures of past pathogen exposure. The study used immunosequencing to profile the T cell repertoires of 670 or so subjects and linked those repertoires to cytomegalovirus serostatus. Along with the approximately 650-subject first cohort, a separate validation cohort of over a hundred different subjects was used. To predict cytomegalovirus infection status, the study brought together high-throughput TCR immunosequencing, statistical association of individual TCRs with disease status, and machine learning. A later analysis re-analyzed previously published TCR beta repertoires from 650 to 800 donors and added high-resolution HLA genotyping to study TCR occurrence patterns. In the later analysis, no new phenotypic data were used to find candidate immune exposures; instead, reliance was placed on TCR beta sequences and their occurrence across donors. An earlier analysis of fewer than 700 of the donors applied high-throughput TCR beta sequencing to assess whether each TCR beta V gene segment acted as functional or pseudogenic. Donor age, sex, ethnicity and CMV serostatus were compiled together with the repertoire data. Genome-wide SNP genotypes for about 65% of the 666 donors were used in a later genetic analysis, which treated that subset as a discovery cohort. Every repertoire in the discovery cohort had been generated on one and the same sequencing platform. Class I and class II HLA loci were covered by the typing at four-digit resolution. Typing coverage differed by locus: A, B, C, DRB1 and DQB1 were typed in about 620-630 donors, DQA1 in around 500, DPA1 in some 570, and DPB1 in roughly 470. Because of strong linkage in the cohort, 4 to 6 DR-DQ haplotypes were treated as single units for association and clustering. Among a few hundred genotyped donors of the cohort, an average of about 240,000 unique TCR beta nucleotide sequences were sequenced per donor, roughly 20% of them non-productive.

The cohort was made up of roughly 670 healthy bone marrow donors. Cohort members were all nominally healthy when sampled, although unrecorded immune exposures were likely present. The donor tested CMV seropositive and was one of the 289 seropositive cohort members. Every donor gave a peripheral blood sample, and the peripheral blood mononuclear cells from that sample were used for TCR beta sequencing. Genomic DNA was extracted from the blood cell samples with the Qiagen DNeasy Blood Extraction Kit. For CDR1 and CDR2, the germline V gene lists SGHTA and FQGTGA. The CDR3 runs 14 amino acids, cysteine and phenylalanine included. The retained sequence is limited to the CDR3, 42 bases, with the frame set at the first base. V is cut by 0 bases and J by 4 bases, and the space between the germline ends is 10 bases. The library relied on the immunoSEQ multiplex PCR assay. For the multiplex PCR, a mixture combining 60 forward primers for TCR Vbeta segments and 13 reverse primers for TCR Jbeta segments was used. The CDR3 region of rearranged TCR beta genes was amplified from genomic DNA with a multiplex PCR assay. Amplified TCR beta libraries were sequenced as 87-base-pair reads on the Illumina HiSeq System. As for how the authors treated the data: Across the roughly 640 repertoires, a later analysis counted approximately 83 million unique TCR beta chains, 9.5 million to 13 million of which were shared by at least two donors. A nearest-neighbor algorithm error-corrected the raw reads and collapsed the reads into unique sequences, merging closely related sequences to remove PCR and sequencing errors. Alignment of CDR3 sequences to IMGT reference sequences was used to assign V, D and J gene segments. Each retained sequence needed at least a six-nucleotide match to both a V gene segment and a J gene segment. A rearrangement counted as productive if the CDR3 had no stop codons and remained in frame with V and J, and every other rearrangement counted as non-productive. Following IMGT convention, CDR3 was defined as the stretch from the second conserved V-encoded cysteine to the conserved J-encoded phenylalanine. In an earlier analysis of more than 550 of the donors, sequences lacking an unambiguous match to a single V gene segment were excluded. An earlier analysis of approximately 590 of the donors called V segments functional above 56.7% productive rearrangements and segregating when the between-donor standard deviation exceeded 5%. A statistical classification framework was built to diagnose cytomegalovirus status from the catalog of TCR beta chain sequences. In a later analysis, TCR nucleotide sequences were compared against IMGT/GENE-DB human TR gene sequences so that V and J genes could be assigned. A later analysis assigned CDR3 sequences and most-parsimonious VDJ recombination scenarios with the TCRdist pipeline. In a later analysis, each TCR beta chain was defined by its CDR3 amino acid sequence together with its V-gene family, and reads lacking a unique V-gene family were excluded. A later analysis removed 550 to 650 highly shared, low-generation-probability nucleotide sequences to deal with suspected cross-contamination and a sequencing artifact. For each public chain, a later analysis derived a clonal expansion index from normalized ranks of inferred template counts within each repertoire. In a later analysis, generation probabilities were computed with a VDJ recombination model fitted to out-of-frame rearrangements, and the resulting probabilities were checked against IGoR. A later analysis scored TCR-TCR, TCR-HLA and TCR-CMV co-occurrence with hypergeometric tests, applying a repertoire-size bias correction to TCR pairs. In a later analysis, false discovery rates were estimated by permuting HLA or CMV assignments 20 times. In a later analysis, co-occurring TCRs were grouped with DBSCAN, and TCRdist sequence similarity was added when clustering was performed within HLA-allele-positive subsets. Co-occurrence clustering excluded repertoires with fewer than 30,000 or more than 120,000 public chains, plus five with anomalous nucleotide sharing. TCRdb limited this immuneACCESS table to in-frame rearrangements with V and J called. A share of clones is missing; checked studies link under half to unresolved V genes, and the rest is unexplained. V and J calls and clone size are copied from that table; D and trimming were computed from the DNA. The sample table holds 110,000 or so clones, of which about 75% were seen once. The biggest ten clones account for 2.9% of the sample.

Overall study results and their limits: According to a later analysis, TCR association rates differed among HLA loci, with DRB1 alleles showing the most associated TCRs and HLA-C alleles showing the fewest. In vitro tests confirmed that three of the cytomegalovirus-associated TCR beta chains recognize cytomegalovirus antigens. When HLA alleles, especially DR and DQ, strongly co-occurred, attributing TCR associations to individual alleles was difficult. Cytomegalovirus status was reported to be diagnosed by the classifier with high specificity and sensitivity in both the original and validation cohorts. The cohort was sequenced for TCR beta chains only, and without alpha or paired-chain data the features that could be detected were limited. HLA typing was unavailable for some donors at each locus, so association tests used only the typed subset. A further reported finding was that TCR beta sequences accurately predicted the HLA-A and HLA-B alleles for most subjects in the first cohort. Roughly uniform sequencing depth across donors was assumed in presence/absence analyses, although this assumption may not hold. In a later analysis, some 17,000 TCR beta sequences were associated with specific HLA alleles at a false discovery rate of 0.05. The study listed approximately 150 TCR beta chains as associated with cytomegalovirus. In a later genetic analysis, fewer N-insertions in productive TCRs were reported among donors in an Asian-associated ancestry cluster than the roughly 700-donor mean. According to a later analysis, most CMV-associated TCR beta chains appeared to be HLA-restricted, and the HLA associations seemed to be driven largely by CMV exposure. The only immune exposure information available for the cohort was CMV serostatus. In a later analysis, HLA-associated TCR beta chains showed more clonal expansion and lower generation probabilities than non-associated chains that were equally common. Linkage disequilibrium might explain the correlated functional status among segregating V segments, but an unknown experimental factor could not be ruled out. A group of highly shared sequence variants was considered likely to be a technical artifact of the sequencing pipeline. According to a later analysis, parvovirus B19, influenza, CMV and Epstein-Barr virus appeared linked to several top co-occurrence clusters. Most TCR sequences were observed very rarely across donors, whereas some public TCRs were present in many individuals. An association between a missense DCLRE1C variant and V-gene and J-gene trimming of TCR beta chains was found in a later genetic analysis and replicated in an independent cohort. In an earlier analysis of under 600 of the donors, most TCR beta V segments were observed in productive rearrangements about 87% or about 30% of the time, broadly matching IMGT annotations. It was suggested by the authors that the approach could potentially be generalized to other disease states and immunological phenotypes. The 87-base-pair reads could not distinguish some IMGT-functional V segments, including TRBV6-2 and TRBV6-3, so those segments were excluded. Because counts were too low, some 16 rarely observed V segments, including chromosome 9 orphons, were excluded from the earlier analysis of fewer than 650 of the donors.

Remarks on this clone: Which antigen it targets is not known. Base-call qualities are not available, and no considerably larger clone is one nucleotide away.

In this chain, TRBV7-3 is recombined with TRBJ2-7; perhaps TRBD2 is the D gene, with 5 bases matching. Sequences were obtained from PBMCs. The source is a woman between 40 and 55 years old in good health and CMV-seropositive. DNA sequence: TGTGCCAGCAGCTTAACGTGGCGGGCTTACGAGCAGTACTTC. Its coded protein is CASSLTWRAYEQYF.